The 31 T cell receptor beta chains below come from one sample, sequenced in a study of OX40 agonist ivuxolimab in advanced cancers. Sequencing used immunoSEQ multiplex PCR; TCRdb keeps in-frame clones, though not all of them. This table has about 58,000 clones, more than 80% appearing once. This material consisted of CD4+ or CD8+ T cells sorted from blood, taken in a trial of the OX40 agonist ivuxolimab. These receptors all stem from an adult with an advanced solid tumor such as melanoma, head and neck, liver or kidney cancer.

This clone has only one observation. This chain uses TRBV6-5 with TRBJ1-1; 8 nucleotides agree with TRBD1. CDR1 is MNHEY, CDR2 SVGAGI, per germline. V lost 4 bases, J lost 5 bases, and 9 bases stayed unmatched. The CDR3 length is 15 residues. DNA of the CDR3: TGTGCCAGCAGTTCCCCAGGGGGCGCAGGTACTGAAGCTTTCTTT. Protein sequence: CASSSPGGAGTEAFF.

The chain joins TRBV6-6 to TRBJ1-6; D gene ambiguous. Germline V CDR1 and CDR2: MNHNY, SVGAGI (reference sequence). The V end was cut by 0 bases, the J end by 10 bases, with 10 bases between. The CDR3 is 14 amino acids. The CDR3 loop is CASSYSNPTSPLHF. The CDR3 region has the DNA TGTGCCAGCAGTTACTCGAACCCCACCTCACCCCTCCACTTT.

V is TRBV14 and J is TRBJ2-3; D gene unclear. V lost 0 bases, J lost 5 bases, and 9 bases lay in between. Germline CDR1 is SGHDN and CDR2 is FVKESK. This CDR3 has 14 residues. The CDR3, as DNA: TGTGCCAGCAGCCAAGATCTGGCCGGAGATACGCAGTATTTT. Amino acid sequence: CASSQDLAGDTQYF.

The chain couples TRBV2 to TRBJ2-2; D is tentatively TRBD1 or TRBD2 (5 bases each). The CDR3 has 14 amino acids. Germline CDR1 is SNHLY and CDR2 is FYNNEI. Trimming took off 6 bases at V and 0 bases at J, with 8 bases between the two ends. Written as DNA, the CDR3 is TGTGCCAGCAGGGAGGACACGAACACCGGGGAGCTGTTTTTT. As protein: CASREDTNTGELFF.

This clone came up a few times. The chain joins TRBV6-6 to TRBJ1-5, with 7 positions matching TRBD1. Germline-derived CDR1 and CDR2 are MNHNY and SVGAGI (reference sequence). This CDR3 is 14 amino acids long. The V segment lost 5 bases and the J segment 4 bases; nucleotides outside the gene matches: 5. CDR3 DNA: TGTGCCAGCAGTGGGGGACAGAATAATCAGCCCCAGCATTTT. Residues: CASSGGQNNQPQHF.

The chain recombines TRBV6-6 with TRBJ2-5; no definite D call. V was pared by 7 bases and J by 5 bases, with 23 bases between. The CDR3 has 16 amino acids. Germline lookup yields CDR1 MNHNY and CDR2 SVGAGI (reference sequence). The CDR3 loop reads CASTILDLIGQETQYF. In DNA form, the CDR3 reads TGTGCCAGCACCATTTTGGATCTTATCGGTCAGGAGACCCAGTACTTC.

The rearrangement uses TRBV5-4 and TRBJ2-5; TRBD2 matches at 10 bases. V dropped 0 bases and J dropped 5; count of bases not matched to a gene: 13. Germline-derived CDR1 and CDR2 are SGHNT and YYREEE (reference sequence). This CDR3 has 18 amino acids. The CDR3 region has the DNA TGTGCCAGCAGCTTGGGATCGGCTAGCGGGGGTATGAGTGAGACCCAGTACTTC. The encoded protein is CASSLGSASGGMSETQYF. Variable domain in full (rest from reference TRBV5-4 and TRBJ2-5): ETGVTQSPTHLIKTRGQQVTLRCSSQSGHNTVSWYQQALGQGPQFIFQYYREEENGRGNFPPRFSGLQFPNYSSELNVNALELDDSALYLCASSLGSASGGMSETQYFGPGTRLLVL.

The chain has TRBV19 and TRBJ2-1; D gene uncertain. The V end was cut by 3 bases, the J end by 6 bases, with 9 bases between. This CDR3 spans 13 amino acids. Germline V gene lookup returns CDR1 LNHDA and CDR2 SQIVND (reference sequence). The CDR3, as DNA: TGTGCCAGTAGTATCGAAGCCGGCAATGAGCAGTTCTTC. This sequence encodes CASSIEAGNEQFF.

This clone has just a few counts. The chain uses TRBV7-6 and TRBJ2-2, with 10 bases fitting TRBD2. Germline CDR1 reads SGHVS; CDR2 reads FNYEAQ. With V trimmed by 1 base and J by 5 bases, 7 bases remained unmatched. The length of the CDR3 is 17 residues. CDR3 in DNA: TGTGCCAGCAGCTTAGAAGCTAGCGGGGGCCTGACCGGGGAGCTGTTTTTT. Amino acid sequence: CASSLEASGGLTGELFF.

V is TRBV5-1 and J is TRBJ2-1; D is possibly TRBD1 or TRBD2 (5 bases each). Germline CDR1 and CDR2: SGHRS and YFSETQ. The CDR3 covers 13 residues. V was clipped by 4 bases and J by 15 bases, with 20 bases between them. In DNA form, the CDR3 reads TGCGCCAGCAGCACCGGACGGGACCGGGCACCGTTCTTC. This gives the protein CASSTGRDRAPFF.

The CDR3 DNA follows: TGTGCCAGCAGCTTCCAGGTCTCTGGAAACACCATATATTTT. Protein: CASSFQVSGNTIYF. V is TRBV7-6 and J is TRBJ1-3; D unresolved. Trimming removed 3 bases from V and 0 bases from J, with 6 bases in between. Germline CDR1 reads SGHVS; CDR2 reads FNYEAQ. The CDR3 spans 14 residues. Looking up the rest from reference TRBV7-6 and TRBJ1-3 gives the full variable domain: GAGVSQSPRYKVTKRGQDVALRCDPISGHVSLYWYRQALGQGPEFLTYFNYEAQQDKSGLPNDRFSAERPEGSISTLTIQRTEQRDSAMYRCASSFQVSGNTIYFGEGSWLTVV.

The rearrangement links TRBV27 to TRBJ2-7; 10 bases are a match to TRBD1. Per germline, CDR1 MNHEY and CDR2 SMNVEV (reference sequence). J lost 6 bases, V lost 5 bases, and 10 bases had no gene match. The CDR3 length is 15 residues. The CDR3 protein is CASSITRDRGSEQYF. CDR3 nucleotide sequence: TGTGCCAGCAGTATAACCCGGGACAGGGGAAGCGAGCAGTACTTC.

This clone was recorded only once. An end of the junction differs from the germline gene, which may be a read error. The same CDR3 also results from other DNA sequences found in this sample. The V call is TRBV10-3, the J call TRBJ2-3; 7 bases fit TRBD2. Germline V CDR1 and CDR2: ENHRY, SYGVKD. CDR3 length: 14 residues. The CDR3: CAISGAGLTDTQYF. CDR3 bases: TGTGCCATCAGTGGAGCGGGGTTGACAGATACGCAATATTTT.

The CDR3 DNA reads TGTGCCAGTAGTGAGGAGAGGGTCGGGGCCAACGTCCTGACTTTC. It is translated as CASSEERVGANVLTF. V gene TRBV19 combines with J gene TRBJ2-6; perhaps TRBD2 as D (5 bases). V was clipped by 5 bases and J by 4 bases, with 12 bases between them. The CDR3 has 15 residues. CDR1 is LNHDA, CDR2 SQIVND, per germline (reference sequence).

The chain couples TRBV19 to TRBJ1-5; 7 bases match TRBD1. This CDR3 is built from 15 residues. The V gene's germline CDR1 is LNHDA and CDR2 SQIVND (reference sequence). V lost 3 bases, J lost 3 bases, and 5 bases stayed unmatched. For the CDR3, the DNA is TGTGCCAGTAGTATTGTACAGGGGACCAATCAGCCCCAGCATTTT. Translating it yields CASSIVQGTNQPQHF.

The CDR3 bases are TGTGCCACCAGCAGAGATCAGCATTCCTACGAGCAGTACTTC. Translating gives CATSRDQHSYEQYF. The chain carries TRBV15 and TRBJ2-7; D is undetermined. CDR1 is LNHNV and CDR2 is YYDKDF in the germline V gene (reference sequence). V was pared by 0 bases and J by 1 base, with 7 bases between. CDR3 length equals 14 residues.

This clone was seen only once. J is TRBJ2-7 and V is TRBV6-6; TRBD1 agrees at 9 bases. The V gene's germline CDR1 is MNHNY and CDR2 SVGAGI (reference sequence). V dropped 2 bases and J dropped 1; count of bases not matched to a gene: 6. There are 16 residues in the CDR3. CDR3 residues: CASSYTAGQGSYEQYF. CDR3 nucleotides: TGTGCCAGCAGTTACACGGCCGGACAGGGGTCCTACGAGCAGTACTTC.

This CDR3 reads CASRVSRGDYEQYF. CDR3 DNA sequence: TGTGCCAGCAGGGTATCGAGGGGAGACTACGAGCAGTACTTC. The rearrangement joins TRBV14 to TRBJ2-7, with D possibly being TRBD1 or TRBD2 (5 bases each). Trimming cost V 6 bases and J 3 bases, with 15 bases left between them. The CDR3 spans 14 residues. Germline assignment: CDR1 SGHDN and CDR2 FVKESK.

The rearrangement joins TRBV6-5 to TRBJ1-1; maybe TRBD1 (6 bases). Germline V lookup: CDR1 MNHEY, CDR2 SVGAGI. This CDR3 is built from 15 residues. Trimming took off 5 bases at V and 6 bases at J, with 19 bases between the two ends. The CDR3 spells CASSSSDRLVAEAFF. The DNA for the CDR3 is TGTGCCAGCAGTAGCTCGGACAGATTAGTGGCTGAAGCTTTCTTT.

The chain recombines TRBV11-2 with TRBJ1-2, with D maybe TRBD1 (5 bases). There are 15 residues in the CDR3. V was pared by 0 bases and J by 6 bases, with 14 bases between. Germline-derived CDR1 and CDR2 are SGHAT and FQNNGV. CDR3 sequence: CASSLEGVPADGYTF. The DNA of the CDR3 is TGTGCCAGCAGCTTAGAGGGGGTCCCAGCCGATGGCTACACCTTC.

The V call is TRBV6-5, the J call TRBJ1-2; D remains ambiguous. V was trimmed by 7 bases and J by 9 bases, leaving 15 bases between them. Looked up from germline, CDR1 is MNHEY and CDR2 is SVGAGI. This CDR3 is 12 amino acids long. In nucleotides, the CDR3 is TGTGCCAGCAAGGCAGGAGAATATAGCTACACCTTC. It is translated as CASKAGEYSYTF.

V and J are TRBV19 and TRBJ1-2; D is unclear. CDR1 LNHDA and CDR2 SQIVND come from the germline V gene (reference sequence). This CDR3 spans 13 amino acids. The V end lost 10 bases, the J end lost 8 bases, and 20 bases lay between the germline ends. CDR3 protein: CATKPRQARGYTF. The CDR3, as DNA: TGTGCCACTAAACCGAGGCAGGCCAGGGGCTACACCTTC.

CDR3 coding DNA: TGTGCCAGCAGTTCTCTATGGACAGGGGGGAAGGCTGAAGCTTTCTTT. This sequence encodes CASSSLWTGGKAEAFF. The rearrangement links TRBV6-5 to TRBJ1-1; 10 bases are a match to TRBD1. Germline V gene lookup returns CDR1 MNHEY and CDR2 SVGAGI. The V gene end was trimmed by 4 bases and the J gene end by 6 bases; junction bases not matched to a gene: 11. This CDR3 has 16 residues.

V gene TRBV6-5 combines with J gene TRBJ1-2; 7 nucleotides agree with TRBD1. Trimming took 0 bases from V and 5 from J; bases not matched to a gene: 3. This CDR3 has 14 amino acids. Germline assignment: CDR1 MNHEY and CDR2 SVGAGI. CDR3 loop: CASSYSSGGYGYTF. DNA for the CDR3: TGTGCCAGCAGTTACTCGTCAGGGGGATATGGCTACACCTTC.

V gene TRBV11-2 combines with J gene TRBJ2-7; no clear D. The CDR3 extends over 11 amino acids. From germline, CDR1 is SGHAT and CDR2 FQNNGV. The germline V and J ends were trimmed by 5 bases and 7 bases, with 9 bases remaining between them. The CDR3 DNA reads TGTGCCAGCAGCCCCTCCGGTGAGCAGTACTTC. It is translated as CASSPSGEQYF.

This clone is a singleton in its sample. V is TRBV5-1 and J is TRBJ1-6; possible D gene TRBD1, 5 bases. This CDR3 is built from 14 residues. V dropped 3 bases and J dropped 10 bases, with 14 bases sitting between them. Germline V CDR1 and CDR2: SGHRS, YFSETQ. DNA of the CDR3: TGCGCCAGCAGCTCACCCGACAGTCAATCACCCCTCCACTTT. Protein sequence: CASSSPDSQSPLHF. Together with reference TRBV5-1 and TRBJ1-6, the CDR3 gives the full variable domain: KAGVTQTPRYLIKTRGQQVTLSCSPISGHRSVSWYQQTPGQGLQFLFEYFSETQRNKGNFPGRFSGRQFSNSRSEMNVSTLELGDSALYLCASSSPDSQSPLHFGNGTRLTVT.

The gene calls are TRBV5-6 and TRBJ1-2; D not certain. Per the germline V gene, CDR1 is SGHDT and CDR2 is YYEEEE. Trimming removed 5 bases at V and 4 bases at J, with 15 bases between. The CDR3 runs 14 residues. This chain's CDR3 is CASSSARTVYGYTF. CDR3 sequence (DNA): TGTGCCAGCAGTAGCGCCAGGACGGTCTATGGCTACACCTTC.

This sequence joins TRBV7-9 and TRBJ1-1; 10 bases match TRBD1. The CDR3 covers 15 residues. After removal of 1 base from V and 6 bases from J, the junction contained 5 bases not matched to a gene. Per germline, CDR1 SEHNR and CDR2 FQNEAQ (reference sequence). This CDR3 is CASSLGGQGTAEAFF. The CDR3 DNA reads TGTGCCAGCAGCTTAGGGGGACAGGGGACTGCTGAAGCTTTCTTT.

V is TRBV11-3 and J is TRBJ2-1, with 13 bases identical to TRBD2. The germline V gene encodes CDR1 SGHNT and CDR2 YENEEA. With 5 bases clipped from V and 9 bases from J, the junction kept 10 bases outside the gene matches. The CDR3 covers 16 residues. CDR3 bases: TGTGCCAGCAGCCCCAGTTGGACTAGCGGGGGAGGTGAGCAGTTCTTC. Translated, it gives CASSPSWTSGGGEQFF.

The J gene is TRBJ2-7, the V gene TRBV5-4, with D perhaps matching TRBD1 (7 bases). Germline values: CDR1 SGHNT, CDR2 YYREEE (reference sequence). The CDR3 runs to 15 residues. V was shortened by 3 bases and J by 4 bases, with 17 bases between the two germline ends. CDR3 nucleotides: TGTGCCAGCAGCTCCCCTGTGACAGGGAGGTACGAGCAGTACTTC. This codes for CASSSPVTGRYEQYF.

The gene calls are TRBV28 and TRBJ1-2, with D maybe TRBD1 (5 bases). V lost 4 bases and J lost 1, with 7 bases in between. The germline CDR1 and CDR2 sequences are MDHEN and SYDVKM. The CDR3 extends over 13 amino acids. CDR3 nucleotides: TGTGCCAGCAGTTCTCAGGGTAACTATGGCTACACCTTC. Translating gives CASSSQGNYGYTF.